These T cell receptor beta chains were read from a single sample in a study of T cells in Graves' hyperthyroidism and ophthalmopathy. MiXCR, run by TCRdb on the multiplex PCR reads, gives a single entry per CDR3 protein. The table records approximately 210,000 distinct CDR3 sequences, approximately 17% of them present only once. Sequenced sample: blood. Receptor source: a man in his fifties with Graves' hyperthyroidism. The CDR3 runs from the conserved cysteine through the conserved F or W. The D gene is left open where the match is weak. A clone size is listed for some rows: how often the clone was seen (once, few, many), or a class if it is expanded.

V gene	J gene	clone size	D gene	CDR3 protein	CDR3 DNA
TRBV5-4	TRBJ1-1	few	.	CASSRWDGPYTEAFF	TGTGCCAGCAGCCGGTGGGACGGACCCTACACTGAAGCTTTCTTT
TRBV7-9	TRBJ2-3	many	TRBD1	CASSPRDSVSSTDTQYF	TGTGCCAGCAGCCCCCGGGACAGCGTATCTAGCACAGATACGCAGTATTTT
TRBV5-1	TRBJ1-1	many	.	CASSLAGVGTEAFF	TGCGCCAGCAGCTTGGCAGGGGTGGGCACTGAAGCTTTCTTT
TRBV3-1	TRBJ1-1	many	TRBD1	CASSQGTGPEAFF	TGTGCCAGCAGCCAAGGGACAGGGCCAGAAGCTTTCTTT
TRBV5-1	TRBJ1-1	many	.	CASRLRDTEAFF	TGCGCCAGCAGACTCCGGGACACTGAAGCTTTCTTT
TRBV5-1	TRBJ2-1	few	TRBD1	CASSKGQDYNEQFF	TGCGCCAGCAGCAAGGGACAGGACTACAATGAGCAGTTCTTC
TRBV28	TRBJ1-5	many	.	CASGLGGINQPQHF	TGTGCCAGCGGGCTAGGGGGGATCAATCAGCCCCAGCATTTT
TRBV11-3	TRBJ2-3	many	TRBD2	CASSSRLAGVWSDTQYF	TGTGCCAGCAGCTCCAGACTAGCGGGAGTTTGGTCAGATACGCAGTATTTT
TRBV6-5	TRBJ2-3	many	TRBD2	CASSYQAGGVDTQYF	TGTGCCAGCAGTTACCAGGCGGGAGGGGTAGATACGCAGTATTTT
TRBV5-6	TRBJ2-3	many	TRBD1	CASSSRDRGTDTQYF	TGTGCCAGCAGCTCCCGGGACAGGGGAACTGATACGCAGTATTTT
TRBV27	TRBJ1-1	few	.	CASSLRAGTEAFF	TGTGCCAGCAGTTTACGGGCAGGGACTGAAGCTTTCTTT
TRBV6-1	TRBJ1-5	.	.	CASSKSRQLNQPQHF	TGTGCCAGCAGCAAAAGTAGACAGCTCAATCAGCCCCAGCATTTT
TRBV18	TRBJ2-7	few	TRBD1	CASSAWDSFTYEQYF	TGTGCCAGCTCAGCCTGGGACAGTTTTACCTACGAGCAGTACTTC
TRBV5-5	TRBJ2-7	.	TRBD1	CASSYGGTGIFGFGYEQYF	TGTGCCAGCAGTTACGGAGGGACAGGAATTTTTGGATTCGGTTACGAGCAGTACTTC
TRBV9	TRBJ1-2	many	.	CASSVGGDYGYTF	TGTGCCAGCAGTGTTGGGGGGGACTATGGCTACACCTTC
TRBV11-3	TRBJ2-1	many	.	CASSFSRGTQFF	TGTGCCAGCAGCTTCTCCAGAGGAACCCAGTTCTTC
TRBV4-2	TRBJ1-1	many	TRBD1	CASRDRDRTEAFF	TGTGCCAGCCGGGACAGGGATCGCACTGAAGCTTTCTTT
TRBV5-1	TRBJ2-5	.	TRBD2	CASSQGLAGVRQETQYF	TGCGCCAGCAGCCAAGGACTAGCGGGAGTTCGGCAAGAGACCCAGTACTTC
TRBV6-1	TRBJ2-3	many	.	CASSEPVSQRSDTQYF	TGTGCCAGCAGTGAACCGGTGAGCCAGCGTTCAGATACGCAGTATTTT
TRBV5-1	TRBJ1-1	few	TRBD1	CASSLGQHEAFF	TGCGCCAGCAGCCTGGGACAGCATGAAGCTTTCTTT
TRBV2	TRBJ2-5	many	.	CASSREQETQYF	TGTGCCAGCAGCAGGGAACAAGAGACCCAGTACTTC
TRBV6-2/TRBV6-3	TRBJ1-1	many	.	CASRPPREPATEAFF	TGTGCCAGCAGGCCCCCCAGGGAGCCGGCCACTGAAGCTTTCTTT
TRBV20-1	TRBJ1-4	many	.	CSARQNEKLFF	TGCAGTGCTAGACAGAATGAAAAACTGTTTTTT
TRBV7-9	TRBJ1-5	.	.	CASSFEGDQPQHF	TGTGCCAGCAGCTTTGAAGGGGACCAGCCCCAGCATTTT
TRBV14	TRBJ1-1	many	.	CASSQDTLMNTEAFF	TGTGCCAGCAGCCAAGATACCCTTATGAACACTGAAGCTTTCTTT
TRBV27	TRBJ1-2	many	.	CASSLSNRNYGYTF	TGTGCCAGCAGTTTATCTAACAGAAACTATGGCTACACCTTC
TRBV7-9	TRBJ2-2	.	.	CASSLYEVSGTGELFF	TGTGCCAGCAGCTTATACGAGGTGTCGGGGACCGGGGAGCTGTTTTTT
TRBV28	TRBJ2-2	few	.	CASSTTGGSFGTSLMDTGELFF	TGTGCCAGCAGTACGACAGGGGGTTCTTTCGGGACTAGTCTTATGGACACCGGGGAGCTGTTTTTT
TRBV7-9	TRBJ2-2	many	.	CASSLARLNTGELFF	TGTGCCAGCAGCTTAGCCAGACTGAACACCGGGGAGCTGTTTTTT
TRBV2	TRBJ2-7	.	.	CASRTTVVPSSYEQYF	TGTGCCAGCCGTACAACGGTAGTGCCGAGCTCCTACGAGCAGTACTTC
TRBV27	TRBJ2-5	many	.	CASSLSTRPGVEETQYF	TGTGCCAGCAGTTTATCGACCCGACCGGGAGTCGAAGAGACCCAGTACTTC
TRBV28	TRBJ1-2	few	.	CASSPGQGKWGYTF	TGTGCCAGCAGTCCCGGCCAGGGAAAGTGGGGCTACACCTTC
TRBV18	TRBJ2-3	.	TRBD2	CASSQTSGAPDAQYF	TGTGCCAGCTCACAGACTAGCGGGGCACCAGATGCGCAGTATTTT
TRBV6-1	TRBJ2-6	.	.	CASSEVFGSGANVLTF	TGTGCCAGCAGTGAAGTCTTCGGCTCTGGGGCCAACGTCCTGACTTTC
TRBV7-9	TRBJ2-1	many	TRBD1	CASSTYRGRGNEQFF	TGTGCCAGCAGCACGTACAGGGGGCGGGGAAATGAGCAGTTCTTC
TRBV12-5	TRBJ2-7	many	TRBD2	CASGGAGGLSGEQYF	TGTGCTAGTGGAGGGGCGGGAGGGTTAAGCGGCGAGCAGTACTTC
TRBV7-3	TRBJ2-3	many	TRBD1	CASSPGQSTDTQYF	TGTGCCAGCAGCCCGGGACAGAGCACAGATACGCAGTATTTT
TRBV19	TRBJ2-1	.	.	CASSSSFGSYNEQFF	TGTGCCAGTAGTTCTTCATTTGGATCCTACAATGAGCAGTTCTTC
TRBV27	TRBJ2-3	.	.	CASSTRGTDTQYF	TGTGCCAGCAGTACTAGGGGCACAGATACGCAGTATTTT